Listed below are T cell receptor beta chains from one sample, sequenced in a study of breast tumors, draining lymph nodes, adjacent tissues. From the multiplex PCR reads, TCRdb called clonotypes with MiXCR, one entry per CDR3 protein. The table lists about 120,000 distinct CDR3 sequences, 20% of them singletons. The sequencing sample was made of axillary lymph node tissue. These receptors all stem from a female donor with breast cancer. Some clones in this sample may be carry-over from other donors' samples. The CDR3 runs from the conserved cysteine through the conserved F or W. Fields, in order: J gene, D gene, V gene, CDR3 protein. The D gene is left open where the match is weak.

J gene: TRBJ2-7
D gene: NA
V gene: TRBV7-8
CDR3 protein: CASSRGTASYEQYF

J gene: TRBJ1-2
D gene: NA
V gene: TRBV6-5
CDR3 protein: CATNSQDYGYTF

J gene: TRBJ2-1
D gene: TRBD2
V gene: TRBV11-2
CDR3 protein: CASSLGTSGREQFF

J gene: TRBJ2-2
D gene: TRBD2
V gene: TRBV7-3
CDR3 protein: CASSLSGRTNTGELFF

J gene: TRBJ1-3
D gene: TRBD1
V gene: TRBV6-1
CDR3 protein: CASRPPGTAKWSSGNTIYF

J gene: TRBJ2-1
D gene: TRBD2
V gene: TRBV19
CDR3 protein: CASNPGPGLAGTHEQFF

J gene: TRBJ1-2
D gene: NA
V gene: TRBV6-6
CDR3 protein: CASSYPQRASNYGYTF

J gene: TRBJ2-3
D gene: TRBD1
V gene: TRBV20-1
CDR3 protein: CSATDRGRKDTQYF

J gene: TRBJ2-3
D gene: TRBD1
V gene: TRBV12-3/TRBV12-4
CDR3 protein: CASSLRTGTDTQYF

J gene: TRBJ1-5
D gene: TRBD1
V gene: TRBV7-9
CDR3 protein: CASSLGRDRDGNQPQHF

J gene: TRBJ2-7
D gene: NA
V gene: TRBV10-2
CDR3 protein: CASRGDPSSYEQYF

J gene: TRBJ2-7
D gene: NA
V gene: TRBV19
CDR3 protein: CASSLRTGGSSYEQYF

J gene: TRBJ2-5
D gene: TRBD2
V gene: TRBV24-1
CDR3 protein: CATSDDLAGGKETQYF

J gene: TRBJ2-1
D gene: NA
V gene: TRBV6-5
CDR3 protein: CASSRVGEQFF

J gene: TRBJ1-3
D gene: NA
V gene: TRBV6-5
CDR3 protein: CASSPDNSGNTIYF

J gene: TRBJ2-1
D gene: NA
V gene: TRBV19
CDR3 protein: CASSADPGAYNEQFF

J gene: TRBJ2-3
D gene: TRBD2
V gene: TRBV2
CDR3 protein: CASSEGAGEDTQYF

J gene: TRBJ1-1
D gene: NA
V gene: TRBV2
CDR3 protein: CASSPTGTEAFF

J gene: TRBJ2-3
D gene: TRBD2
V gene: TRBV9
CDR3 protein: CASSVRGAGEFTDTQYF

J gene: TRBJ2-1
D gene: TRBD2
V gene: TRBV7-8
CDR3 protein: CASSPWASGPYNEQFF

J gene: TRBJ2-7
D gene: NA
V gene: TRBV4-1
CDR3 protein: CASSQDKDYEQYF

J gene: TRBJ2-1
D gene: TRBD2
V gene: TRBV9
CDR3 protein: CASSYSGGLSNEQFF

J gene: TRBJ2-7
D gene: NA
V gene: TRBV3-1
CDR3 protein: CASSTSPGSHEQYF

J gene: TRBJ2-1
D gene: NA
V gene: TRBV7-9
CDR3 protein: CASTGSYNKQFF

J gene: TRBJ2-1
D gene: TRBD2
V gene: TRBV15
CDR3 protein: CATSAALAGGSSHEQFF

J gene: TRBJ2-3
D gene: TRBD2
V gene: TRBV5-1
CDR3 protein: CASSLSGGTDTQYF

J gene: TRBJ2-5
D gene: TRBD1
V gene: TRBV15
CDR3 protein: CATSRGGGQGETQYF

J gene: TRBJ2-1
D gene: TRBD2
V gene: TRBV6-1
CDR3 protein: CASSESGGGSNEQFF

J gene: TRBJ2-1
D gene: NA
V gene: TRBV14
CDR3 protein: CASSPVSSYNEQFF

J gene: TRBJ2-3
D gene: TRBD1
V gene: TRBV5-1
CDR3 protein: CASSPWDRGEDTQYF

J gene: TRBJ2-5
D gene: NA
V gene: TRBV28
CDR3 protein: CASRTPIRGRGQETQYF

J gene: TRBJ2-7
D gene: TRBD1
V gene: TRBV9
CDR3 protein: CASSVAAGGSYEQYF

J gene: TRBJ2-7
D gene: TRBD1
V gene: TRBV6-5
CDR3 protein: CASREGQGAYEQYF

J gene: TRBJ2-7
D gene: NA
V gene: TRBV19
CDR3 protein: CASSISTGGAYEQYF

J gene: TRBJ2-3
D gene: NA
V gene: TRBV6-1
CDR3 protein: CATLLGSTDTQYF

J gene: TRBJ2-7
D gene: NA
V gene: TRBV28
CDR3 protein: CASSLKASAYEQYF

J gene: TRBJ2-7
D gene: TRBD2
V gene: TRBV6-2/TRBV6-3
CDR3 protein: CASGPTSGGAYEQYF

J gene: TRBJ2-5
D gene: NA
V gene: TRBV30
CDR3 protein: CAWSRRGTQYF

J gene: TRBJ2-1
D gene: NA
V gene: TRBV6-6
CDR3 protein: CATQSQGDEQFF

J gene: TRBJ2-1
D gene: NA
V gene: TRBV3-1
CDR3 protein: CASSPLSAQGEQFF

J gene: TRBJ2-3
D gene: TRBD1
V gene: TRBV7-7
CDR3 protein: CASSLGGQGETDTQYF

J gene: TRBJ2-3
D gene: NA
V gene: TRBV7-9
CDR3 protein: CASQPNAGATSTDTQYF

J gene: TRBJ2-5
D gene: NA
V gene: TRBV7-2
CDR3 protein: CASSPPGVETQYF

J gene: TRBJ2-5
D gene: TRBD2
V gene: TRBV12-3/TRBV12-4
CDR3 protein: CASSSPTILAGGREQETQYF

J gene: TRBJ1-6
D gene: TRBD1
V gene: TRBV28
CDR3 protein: CASNPTGLVVGNSPLHF

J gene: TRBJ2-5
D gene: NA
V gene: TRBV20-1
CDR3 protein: CSARETSRLYQETQYF

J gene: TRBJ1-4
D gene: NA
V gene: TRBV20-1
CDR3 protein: CSASLRGEKLFF